The sequence of this TCR beta chain was determined in a study of T-cell reconstitution after alpha-beta-depleted transplantation in children. Germline CDR1 is DFQATT and CDR2 is SNEGSKA (reference sequence). V was pared by 4 bases and J by 6 bases, with 22 bases between. The CDR3 sequence is 15 residues long. This clonotype was counted a few times. The target antigen is unknown. Unique molecular identifiers were incorporated into the prepared TCRbeta library. TCRdb independently ran MiXCR on the PCR reads; one entry per CDR3 protein. The sample consists of 550,000 to 800,000 distinct CDR3 sequences, roughly 13% of them appearing once. Study outcomes and limitations: Diversity and T-cell counts at one year after transplant derived mostly from new T cells. Expanded graft clones numbering several hundred reportedly gave rise to alpha-beta T cells about two months after transplant. From surviving recipient T cells and thymic progenitors came the high day-60 TCRbeta diversity observed in some patients.

This TCR derives from a girl aged 2 to 10 with congenital amegakaryocytic thrombocytopenia, due to receive a stem cell transplant. The chain joins TRBV20-1 to TRBJ2-7, with D possibly matching TRBD2 (6 bases). Sample: PBMCs, taken before TCRalphabeta/CD19-depleted stem cell transplant. The chain's CDR3 is CSATPPGLRVAEQYF. The CDR3 DNA is TGCAGTGCTACTCCGCCGGGACTCAGGGTTGCCGAGCAGTACTTC.